The 23 T cell receptor beta chains presented below share a single source sample, sequenced in a study of post-analysis software for immune sequencing data. Overall study findings and caveats: Four or five TRBV segments occurring more often in patients than controls included TRBV5-6, TRBV5-1 and TRBV20-1.

Sequencing libraries made from TCR beta cDNA carried unique molecular identifiers. TCRdb re-called the PCR reads with MiXCR, one entry per CDR3 protein. The sample holds approximately 660,000 distinct CDR3 sequences, more than 50% seen once. The antigens of these receptors remain unknown. Sample: blood. The receptors originated from a girl aged 2 to 10 with multiple sclerosis.

The CDR3 spells CSAREAGIQYF. DNA of the CDR3: TGCAGTGCTAGAGAAGCGGGGATTCAGTACTTC. The V gene is TRBV20-1, the J gene TRBJ2-4; 7 bases fit TRBD2. J lost 10 bases, V lost 0 bases, and 0 bases had no gene match. This CDR3 comprises 11 residues. Germline V gives CDR1 DFQATT, CDR2 SNEGSKA (reference sequence).

The chain uses TRBV12-3 or TRBV12-4 and TRBJ1-2, with D perhaps TRBD1 (6 bases). V shed 8 bases and J shed 4 bases, with 14 bases lying between them. CDR3 length: 13 residues. The CDR3 here is CASGRGAGYGYTF. In DNA form, the CDR3 reads TGTGCCAGCGGGCGGGGGGCGGGCTATGGCTACACCTTC.

This clonotype was picked up one time. The chain is built from TRBV20-1 and TRBJ2-4; 11 nucleotides align to TRBD2. The end of the DNA aligns better with TRBJ2-7, so the J call may be wrong. Germline CDR1 DFQATT, CDR2 SNEGSKA (reference sequence). The CDR3 consists of 15 residues. CDR3 nucleotide sequence: TGCAGTACTACCAGACTAGCGGGGTTATCCTACGAGCAGTACTTC. As protein: CSTTRLAGLSYEQYF.

The V call is TRBV7-8, the J call TRBJ2-5; 8 bases fit TRBD1. J was trimmed by 7 bases and V by 0 bases; bases with no gene match: 4. The CDR3 spans 14 residues. The germline V gene encodes CDR1 SGHVS and CDR2 FQNEAQ. In DNA form, the CDR3 reads TGTGCCAGCAGCTTAGCGGACAGGGAGGCGACCCAGTACTTC. The encoded protein is CASSLADREATQYF.

This chain joins TRBV20-1 and TRBJ1-1, with TRBD1 identical over 7 bases. The CDR3 extends over 13 amino acids. J lost 3 bases, V lost 2 bases, and 3 bases had no gene match. Germline CDR1 DFQATT, CDR2 SNEGSKA (reference sequence). For the CDR3, the DNA is TGCAGTGCTAGACCCGGACAGGACACTGAAGCTTTCTTT. Protein sequence: CSARPGQDTEAFF.

This clonotype has a handful of counts. The chain carries TRBV2 and TRBJ1-2; D might be TRBD1 (5 bases). From germline, CDR1 is SNHLY and CDR2 FYNNEI. The CDR3 has 11 residues. This CDR3 reads CAAGGNYGYTF. The CDR3 region has the DNA TGTGCAGCCGGGGGGAACTATGGCTACACCTTC.

The chain has TRBV12-3 or TRBV12-4 and TRBJ2-3; unclear D gene. This CDR3 region has 16 residues. The germline V and J ends were trimmed by 1 base and 1 base, with 12 bases remaining between them. The CDR3 here is CASSLVNSFRTDTQYF. CDR3 coding DNA: TGTGCCAGCAGTTTAGTTAACAGCTTTCGCACAGATACGCAGTATTTT.

The genes are TRBV15 and TRBJ2-7, with TRBD1 matching over 7 bases. The CDR3 runs 16 residues. Trimming at V came to 0 bases and at J to 4 bases, leaving 9 bases not matched to a gene. The germline V gene encodes CDR1 LNHNV and CDR2 YYDKDF (reference sequence). The CDR3 loop is CATSRDLGQYSYEQYF. DNA of the CDR3: TGTGCCACCAGCAGAGACTTGGGACAGTACTCTTACGAGCAGTACTTC.

V gene TRBV4-1 combines with J gene TRBJ2-1; 13 nucleotides align to TRBD2. Germline CDR1 and CDR2: MGHRA and YSYEKL. Trimming cost V 0 bases and J 4 bases; bases outside gene matches: 3. This CDR3 region has 17 residues. Here the CDR3 reads CASSQDRLAGGYNEQFF. The CDR3 nucleotides are TGCGCCAGCAGCCAAGATAGACTAGCGGGAGGATACAATGAGCAGTTCTTC.

A word on this clonotype: One end of the junction varies from germline; a read error may be responsible. This chain uses TRBV12-3 or TRBV12-4 with TRBJ1-2, with D perhaps matching TRBD1 (5 bases). This CDR3 spans 13 amino acids. The CDR3 sequence: CAGSLDQGGGYTF. CDR3 DNA: TGTGCCGGCAGTTTGGACCAGGGTGGTGGCTACACCTTC.

The chain uses TRBV13 and TRBJ2-5; no clear D gene. From germline, CDR1 is PRHDT and CDR2 FYEKMQ (reference sequence). Trimming took 4 bases from V and 0 from J, leaving 9 bases between them. The CDR3 length is 14 residues. CDR3 coding DNA: TGTGCCAGCAGCTCACTACCTTACCAAGAGACCCAGTACTTC. Residues: CASSSLPYQETQYF.

This chain connects TRBV7-2 to TRBJ2-3, with TRBD2 as a possible D gene (5 bases). This CDR3 has 14 residues. The V gene lost 1 base and the J gene lost 8 bases, with 13 bases spanning the gap. CDR1 and CDR2 from the germline V gene are SGHTA and FQGNSA. This CDR3 reads CASSLERRSGTQYF. In DNA form, the CDR3 reads TGTGCCAGCAGCTTAGAAAGGAGGAGCGGTACGCAGTATTTT.

The chain recombines TRBV7-9 with TRBJ1-2; 7 bases fit TRBD1. The CDR3 spans 16 residues. V lost 6 bases, J lost 7 bases, and 17 bases stayed unmatched. Germline V lookup: CDR1 SEHNR, CDR2 FQNEAQ (reference sequence). CDR3 nucleotide sequence: TGTGCCAGCAGTCGGGAATCAGCGGGACAGCGTTTTGGCTACACCTTC. Its translation: CASSRESAGQRFGYTF.

The chain links TRBV19 to TRBJ2-5, with 8 bases matching TRBD1. CDR3 length: 13 residues. Germline V gene lookup returns CDR1 LNHDA and CDR2 SQIVND (reference sequence). With 3 bases clipped from V and 5 bases from J, the junction kept 2 bases outside the gene matches. The CDR3 here is CASSMTGDETQYF. CDR3 bases: TGTGCCAGTAGTATGACAGGGGACGAGACCCAGTACTTC.

The CDR3 spells CASSLAPRAQFF. CDR3 DNA sequence: TGTGCCAGCAGTTTAGCCCCTCGGGCGCAGTTCTTC. This chain links TRBV12-3 or TRBV12-4 with TRBJ2-1; D remains ambiguous. Trimming took off 0 bases at V and 12 bases at J, with 9 bases between the two ends. The CDR3 covers 12 residues.

This rearrangement joins TRBV20-1 to TRBJ2-5; D gene uncertain. Germline V lookup: CDR1 DFQATT, CDR2 SNEGSKA (reference sequence). V was clipped by 5 bases and J by 4 bases, with 14 bases between them. The CDR3 extends over 13 amino acids. The CDR3 DNA reads as TGCAGTGCTCCTAAAAGGAGTCTAGAGACCCAGTACTTC. This codes for CSAPKRSLETQYF.

The chain combines TRBV20-1 with TRBJ2-7; D is unclear. The V gene's germline CDR1 is DFQATT and CDR2 SNEGSKA (reference sequence). There are 13 residues in the CDR3. V lost 6 bases to trimming and J lost 0 bases, with 12 bases between them. The CDR3 region is CSARTESSYEQYF. CDR3 sequence (DNA): TGCAGTGCCCGAACAGAGAGCTCCTACGAGCAGTACTTC.

In its sample, this clonotype was seen a few times. The genes are TRBV20-1 and TRBJ2-5; 12 bases match TRBD1. Germline-derived CDR1 and CDR2 are DFQATT and SNEGSKA (reference sequence). The CDR3 spans 15 residues. V was clipped by 3 bases and J by 5 bases; unmatched bases: 7. CDR3 in DNA: TGCAGTGCTAGGCGCGGGACAGGGGGCTGGGAGACCCAGTACTTC. Amino acids: CSARRGTGGWETQYF.

The V call is TRBV29-1, the J call TRBJ2-7, with 7 bases identical to TRBD2. Germline V gene data show CDR1 as SQVTM and CDR2 as ANQGSEA. This CDR3 has 11 amino acids. With 4 bases clipped from V and 3 bases from J, the junction kept 0 bases outside the gene matches. CDR3 bases: TGCAGCGTTGGCGGGGGCTACGAGCAGTACTTC. It encodes CSVGGGYEQYF.

The chain is built from TRBV7-2 and TRBJ2-3; a possible D gene is TRBD2 (6 bases). CDR1 is SGHTA and CDR2 is FQGNSA in the germline V gene. Trimming took 3 bases from V and 5 from J, leaving 18 bases between them. The CDR3 sequence is 16 residues long. The DNA of the CDR3 is TGTGCCAGCAGCTTTAGTGGCGGGGCGGGGATAGATACGCAGTATTTT. Its protein product is CASSFSGGAGIDTQYF.

This clonotype was seen only a few times. This chain joins TRBV7-2 and TRBJ2-3; D not certain. V was clipped by 4 bases and J by 5 bases, with 10 bases between them. Germline V gene lookup returns CDR1 SGHTA and CDR2 FQGNSA. The CDR3 contains 13 residues. CDR3 amino acids: CASSYSEEDTQYF. DNA for the CDR3: TGTGCCAGCAGCTACTCAGAGGAAGATACGCAGTATTTT.

The rearrangement links TRBV2 to TRBJ2-1, with 8 bases identical to TRBD2. CDR1 and CDR2 from the germline V gene are SNHLY and FYNNEI. With V trimmed by 6 bases and J by 14 bases, 6 bases remained unmatched. The CDR3 contains 11 residues. The CDR3 DNA reads TGTGCCAGCAGCCTTAAGCGGGAGAAGTTCTTC. It codes for CASSLKREKFF.

CDR3 nucleotides: TGCAGTGCTAGTCCTAGGGGGCTAGACGAGACCCAGTACTTC. It yields the protein CSASPRGLDETQYF. The chain links TRBV20-1 to TRBJ2-5; 7 bases are shared with TRBD1. Trimming removed 3 bases from V and 5 bases from J; junction bases left unmatched: 9. CDR1 and CDR2 (germline): DFQATT, SNEGSKA (reference sequence). The CDR3 has 14 amino acids.